The 8 T cell receptor beta chains listed next were all sequenced from one sample in a study of blood T cells in healthy people across ages. PCR was performed a second time for roughly 7 to 12 cycles using a sample-barcoded 5' primer and a J-beta primer mix. Each CDR3 protein is one row after TCRdb ran MiXCR on the 5' RACE reads. Of 1.4 million or so distinct CDR3 sequences listed, less than 45% were seen once; the top ten hold approximately 4.1%. The sample was blood. The receptors originated from a woman aged 18-29 years in good health.

A word on this clonotype: Relative to the germline gene, one junction end is altered; a read error may explain this. This rearrangement joins TRBV7-8 to TRBJ2-1; 12 bases agree with TRBD2. The CDR3 has 16 amino acids. Germline CDR1 reads SGHVS; CDR2 reads FQNEAQ. The CDR3 loop is CASSSSRLAGGAEEFF. The CDR3 DNA reads as TGTGCCAGCAGCTCCTCCCGTCTAGCGGGGGGGGCTGAGGAGTTCTTC.

The chain links TRBV7-2 to TRBJ1-2; 8 nucleotides align to TRBD1. CDR1 is SGHTA, CDR2 FQGNSA, per germline. This CDR3 has 13 residues. V shed 6 bases and J 7 bases; nucleotides not matched to a gene: 7. DNA of the CDR3: TGTGCCAGCAGTCCAACACAGGGGGTTGGCTACACCTTC. Its protein is CASSPTQGVGYTF.

The V call is TRBV29-1, the J call TRBJ2-3; 8 bases fit TRBD2. CDR1 is SQVTM, CDR2 ANQGSEA, per germline. Trimming cost V 4 bases and J 3 bases; bases outside gene matches: 6. This CDR3 is 14 amino acids long. For the CDR3, the DNA is TGCAGCGTTGGCCGGAGACTAGCGACAGATACGCAGTATTTT. Amino acid sequence: CSVGRRLATDTQYF.

This clonotype has more than one count but fewer than ten. The chain recombines TRBV4-2 with TRBJ2-3, with 16 nucleotides matching TRBD2. The CDR3 is made up of 18 amino acids. V trimming: 3 bases; J trimming: 4 bases; junction bases outside the gene matches: 7. Germline assignment: CDR1 LGHNA and CDR2 YNFKEQ. This CDR3 is CASSQGTGLAGGPDTQYF. DNA of the CDR3: TGTGCCAGCAGCCAGGGAACGGGACTAGCGGGAGGGCCAGATACGCAGTATTTT.

The rearrangement joins TRBV4-1 to TRBJ2-1; no definite D call. Germline assignment: CDR1 MGHRA and CDR2 YSYEKL. Trimming removed 3 bases from V and 6 bases from J, with 12 bases in between. There are 14 residues in the CDR3. The DNA of the CDR3 is TGCGCCAGCAGCCACCAGTGGGCGTGCAATGAGCAGTTCTTC. Translation gives CASSHQWACNEQFF.

This clonotype was counted ten times or more. The chain has TRBV29-1 and TRBJ2-3; TRBD1 is a possible D gene (5 bases). The CDR3 contains 14 residues. Trimming removed 3 bases at V and 1 base at J, with 11 bases between. CDR1 SQVTM and CDR2 ANQGSEA come from the germline V gene. The chain's CDR3 is CSVEVGARTDTQYF. The CDR3 nucleotides read TGCAGCGTTGAGGTAGGGGCTCGCACAGATACGCAGTATTTT.

The sample holds many counts of this clonotype. The chain couples TRBV20-1 to TRBJ1-2; D unresolved. The length of the CDR3 is 11 residues. CDR1 and CDR2 from the germline V gene are DFQATT and SNEGSKA (reference sequence). Trimming stripped 1 base from V and 4 bases from J, with 4 bases between. The CDR3 DNA sequence: TGCAGTGCTAGAGTTGGCTATGGCTACACCTTC. This codes for CSARVGYGYTF.

Concerning this clonotype itself: The junction does not match germline at one end; this may be a read error. This chain uses TRBV7-2 with TRBJ2-1; D may be TRBD2 (7 bases). This CDR3 is 16 amino acids long. In germline, CDR1 is SGHTA, CDR2 FQGNSA. CDR3 bases: TGTGCCAGCAGCTTAGGGCCGGGGGGCTCCTACAATGAGCGGTTCTTC. Protein sequence: CASSLGPGGSYNERFF.